Listed below are T cell receptor beta chains from one sample, sequenced in a study of Ad26.COV2.S vaccination and SARS-CoV-2 variants. Libraries were prepared by immunoSEQ multiplex PCR; TCRdb keeps only in-frame clonotypes and omits some of them. Here the sample spans some 330,000 clones, about nine tenths being singletons. The source was peripheral blood, collected in a trial of Ad26.COV2.S vaccine versus placebo. All receptors derive from a person between 18 and 65 years old who received the Ad26.COV2.S COVID-19 vaccine or a placebo. CDR3s include the opening cysteine and the closing phenylalanine or tryptophan. D genes are given only for firm matches. Size tells how often a clone was seen (once, few, many) or the class of an expanded clone, and some rows leave it out.

D: NA
J: TRBJ1-4
size: once
V: TRBV11-3
CDR3: CASSPGQPGGSEKLFF
DNA: TGTGCCAGCAGCCCCGGACAGCCCGGGGGTAGTGAAAAACTGTTTTTT

D: NA
J: TRBJ1-2
size: NA
V: TRBV19
CDR3: CASSSRSPQLYGYTF
DNA: TGTGCCAGTAGTAGCCGCTCGCCTCAACTCTATGGCTACACCTTC

D: NA
J: TRBJ1-6
size: NA
V: TRBV9
CDR3: CASSERPESPLHF
DNA: TGTGCCAGCAGCGAACGACCGGAATCACCCCTCCACTTT

D: TRBD2
J: TRBJ2-4
size: NA
V: TRBV7-2
CDR3: CASSFQVAGGRDIQYF
DNA: TGTGCCAGCAGCTTTCAAGTAGCGGGGGGGAGGGACATTCAGTACTTC

D: NA
J: TRBJ1-6
size: NA
V: TRBV27
CDR3: CASSSTIQSSYNSPLHF
DNA: TGTGCCAGCAGTTCGACAATACAGAGCTCCTATAATTCACCCCTCCACTTT

D: NA
J: TRBJ2-1
size: NA
V: TRBV5-6
CDR3: CASSLGGARGEQFF
DNA: TGTGCCAGCAGCTTGGGCGGGGCCCGGGGTGAGCAGTTCTTC

D: TRBD2
J: TRBJ2-3
size: NA
V: TRBV18
CDR3: CASSPGLAEPDTQYF
DNA: TGTGCCAGCTCACCGGGACTAGCTGAACCAGATACGCAGTATTTT

D: NA
J: TRBJ1-1
size: NA
V: TRBV7-9
CDR3: CASSLYWNTEAFF
DNA: TGTGCCAGCAGCCTATATTGGAACACTGAAGCTTTCTTT

D: TRBD1
J: TRBJ1-4
size: NA
V: TRBV7-9
CDR3: CASSPGQGEHEKLFF
DNA: TGTGCCAGCAGCCCGGGACAGGGAGAACATGAAAAACTGTTTTTT

D: NA
J: TRBJ1-1
size: NA
V: TRBV12-5
CDR3: CASVGQKNTEAFF
DNA: TGTGCTAGTGTAGGGCAGAAAAACACTGAAGCTTTCTTT

D: NA
J: TRBJ2-3
size: NA
V: TRBV9
CDR3: CASSVFEAPTDTQYF
DNA: TGTGCCAGCAGCGTATTTGAGGCACCCACAGATACGCAGTATTTT

D: NA
J: TRBJ1-1
size: NA
V: TRBV5-6
CDR3: CASSSGRPNTEAFF
DNA: TGTGCCAGCAGCTCGGGACGGCCGAACACTGAAGCTTTCTTT

D: NA
J: TRBJ1-3
size: NA
V: TRBV18
CDR3: CASSPVQASASGNTIYF
DNA: TGTGCCAGCTCACCTGTACAGGCCTCCGCCTCTGGAAACACCATATATTTT

D: TRBD1
J: TRBJ1-1
size: NA
V: TRBV18
CDR3: CASSPGTGGRTEAFF
DNA: TGTGCCAGCTCACCAGGGACAGGGGGCCGCACTGAAGCTTTCTTT

D: NA
J: TRBJ2-7
size: NA
V: TRBV11-3
CDR3: CASSYTKPYEQYF
DNA: TGTGCCAGCAGCTACACAAAACCCTACGAGCAGTACTTC

D: TRBD1
J: TRBJ1-2
size: NA
V: TRBV9
CDR3: CASSGTQGRDGYTF
DNA: TGTGCCAGCAGCGGTACACAGGGGAGGGATGGCTACACCTTC

D: TRBD1
J: TRBJ1-1
size: NA
V: TRBV4-3
CDR3: CASSQDRGRVSEAFF
DNA: TGCGCCAGCAGCCAAGACAGGGGGCGCGTCAGTGAAGCTTTCTTT

D: NA
J: TRBJ1-1
size: once
V: TRBV7-6
CDR3: CASSLGGKGNTEAFF
DNA: TGTGCCAGCAGCTTAGGGGGCAAGGGTAACACTGAAGCTTTCTTT

D: TRBD1
J: TRBJ1-3
size: once
V: TRBV27
CDR3: CASSSLTGAGNTIYF
DNA: TGTGCCAGCAGTTCCCTGACAGGGGCCGGAAACACCATATATTTT

D: NA
J: TRBJ2-7
size: NA
V: TRBV19
CDR3: CASSTLYTGPQQEQYF
DNA: TGTGCCAGTAGTACCCTCTATACTGGACCCCAGCAAGAGCAGTACTTC

D: NA
J: TRBJ1-2
size: NA
V: TRBV4-1
CDR3: CASSQPGIPGYTF
DNA: TGCGCCAGCAGCCAACCCGGCATACCTGGCTACACCTTC

D: TRBD1
J: TRBJ1-2
size: NA
V: TRBV5-4
CDR3: CASSSPGQGNYGYTF
DNA: TGTGCCAGCAGCTCTCCGGGACAGGGGAACTATGGCTACACCTTC

D: NA
J: TRBJ1-2
size: NA
V: TRBV7-2
CDR3: CASSLGPGRRVPSGYTF
DNA: TGTGCCAGCAGCCTAGGGCCGGGACGCCGTGTCCCAAGTGGCTACACCTTC

D: NA
J: TRBJ1-3
size: once
V: TRBV27
CDR3: CASRRSGGNTIYF
DNA: TGTGCCAGCAGACGCAGCGGCGGAAACACCATATATTTT

D: TRBD2
J: TRBJ2-3
size: NA
V: TRBV6-4
CDR3: CASSGQREASTDTQYF
DNA: TGTGCCAGCAGTGGCCAGCGGGAGGCTAGCACAGATACGCAGTATTTT

D: TRBD1
J: TRBJ1-2
size: NA
V: TRBV19
CDR3: CASSRQGSQGYGYTF
DNA: TGTGCCAGTAGTAGACAGGGGAGCCAGGGGTATGGCTACACCTTC

D: NA
J: TRBJ2-6
size: NA
V: TRBV2
CDR3: CASSEALGSSGANVLTF
DNA: TGTGCCAGCAGTGAAGCTTTAGGTTCCTCTGGGGCCAACGTCCTGACTTTC